A selection of T cell receptor beta chains follows, all from one sample in a study of blood T cell repertoires in COVID-19. Only in-frame clones appear in the TCRdb table, and some are missing; sequencing was by immunoSEQ multiplex PCR. This table holds 330,000 or so clones, about 87% found once. The source material was PBMCs or T cells enriched from blood (not recorded which). These receptor sequences come from a young man who had recovered from COVID-19. The CDR3 runs from the conserved cysteine through the conserved F or W. Fields, in order: CDR3 protein, D gene, V gene. The D gene is left open where the match is weak.

CDR3 protein: CASSLDRQGVTGYTF
D gene: TRBD1
V gene: TRBV5-5

CDR3 protein: CASGRGTGGEETQYF
D gene: TRBD1
V gene: TRBV12-5

CDR3 protein: CASSIAGWRPGGANVLTF
D gene: .
V gene: TRBV19

CDR3 protein: CASSTGTSGGTTWETQYF
D gene: TRBD2
V gene: TRBV7-9

CDR3 protein: CASSGGYGEKLFF
D gene: .
V gene: TRBV4-1

CDR3 protein: CASSPQTGSTNEKLFF
D gene: TRBD1
V gene: TRBV18

CDR3 protein: CASIGAWGSYEQYF
D gene: .
V gene: TRBV2

CDR3 protein: CASSYPTFGGHGYTF
D gene: .
V gene: TRBV6-2/TRBV6-3

CDR3 protein: CATSMGGREKLFF
D gene: .
V gene: TRBV15

CDR3 protein: CASRAGGPYNEQFF
D gene: TRBD2
V gene: TRBV6-5

CDR3 protein: CASSFWIAGEAFF
D gene: .
V gene: TRBV5-6

CDR3 protein: CASRPQGQGGAEAFF
D gene: TRBD1
V gene: TRBV6-5

CDR3 protein: CASSPGESSTDTQYF
D gene: .
V gene: TRBV14

CDR3 protein: CASSRTALTEAFF
D gene: .
V gene: TRBV6-5

CDR3 protein: CASSSLANEQFF
D gene: .
V gene: TRBV5-1

CDR3 protein: CASSLGAQDYGYTF
D gene: .
V gene: TRBV11-2

CDR3 protein: CASHPGGGGETQYF
D gene: .
V gene: TRBV5-1

CDR3 protein: CASRGQGFRDGYTF
D gene: TRBD1
V gene: TRBV6-5

CDR3 protein: CASSLGLQETQYF
D gene: TRBD2
V gene: TRBV11-3

CDR3 protein: CASSQEVRSNQPQHF
D gene: .
V gene: TRBV4-1

CDR3 protein: CASTHGGQGLSSYGYTF
D gene: TRBD1
V gene: TRBV7-9

CDR3 protein: CASSPPEALYGYTF
D gene: .
V gene: TRBV18

CDR3 protein: CASSLTGANVGRFF
D gene: TRBD1
V gene: TRBV5-1

CDR3 protein: CASSKRQYEQYF
D gene: .
V gene: TRBV28

CDR3 protein: CASDVRGFEQYF
D gene: .
V gene: TRBV6-5

CDR3 protein: CASRLTGGATEAFF
D gene: TRBD1
V gene: TRBV7-9

CDR3 protein: CASSQAGQGGEKLFF
D gene: TRBD1
V gene: TRBV4-1

CDR3 protein: CASSYDRGYGYTF
D gene: TRBD1
V gene: TRBV6-2/TRBV6-3